One and the same sample provided the 28 T cell receptor beta chains below, sequenced in a study of cytomegalovirus exposure and HLA in healthy donors. PCR used 60 Vbeta primers and 13 Jbeta primers. TCRdb's copy holds only in-frame clones and misses some; the assay was immunoSEQ multiplex PCR. This repertoire includes 45,000 or so clones. The sample was PBMCs. The receptors originated from a male donor in good health and CMV-seronegative.

The chain couples TRBV7-9 to TRBJ1-1, with D tentatively TRBD1 (6 bases). Germline CDR1 is SEHNR and CDR2 is FQNEAQ (reference sequence). V shed 5 bases and J shed 0 bases, with 22 bases lying between them. The CDR3 sequence is 18 residues long. Here the CDR3 reads CASSLRGGGLAMNTEAFF. In nucleotides, the CDR3 is TGTGCCAGCAGCCTGCGGGGAGGGGGGTTGGCAATGAACACTGAAGCTTTCTTT.

The chain is built from TRBV27 and TRBJ2-7, with TRBD1 matching over 10 bases. V lost 6 bases, J lost 3 bases, and 2 bases stayed unmatched. The CDR3 has 13 amino acids. Germline CDR1 MNHEY, CDR2 SMNVEV (reference sequence). The CDR3 protein is CASRGTGDYEQYF. The DNA of the CDR3 is TGTGCCAGCAGAGGGACAGGGGACTACGAGCAGTACTTC.

The chain has TRBV5-1 and TRBJ1-2, with unresolved D. From germline, CDR1 is SGHRS and CDR2 YFSETQ. The CDR3 runs to 13 residues. Trimming cost V 6 bases and J 4 bases, with 13 bases left between them. The CDR3 spells CASTSPAGYGYTF. The DNA of the CDR3 is TGCGCCAGCACCAGCCCGGCGGGCTATGGCTACACCTTC.

The genes are TRBV5-6 and TRBJ1-2, with 9 nucleotides matching TRBD1. Looked up from germline, CDR1 is SGHDT and CDR2 is YYEEEE. This CDR3 spans 11 amino acids. V shed 3 bases, J shed 12 bases, and the junction held 3 bases outside the gene matches. CDR3 region: CASSYGQGNTF. For the CDR3, the DNA is TGTGCCAGCAGCTACGGACAGGGGAACACCTTC.

The rearrangement uses TRBV30 and TRBJ2-2, with 14 bases lining up with TRBD2. The CDR3 spans 17 residues. J lost 4 bases, V lost 1 base, and 5 bases had no gene match. The germline V gene encodes CDR1 GTSNPN and CDR2 SVGIG (reference sequence). The CDR3 bases are TGTGCCTGGAGTGGGGGACTAGCGGGAGTACGCACCGGGGAGCTGTTTTTT. As protein: CAWSGGLAGVRTGELFF.

CDR3 DNA sequence: TGTGCCAGCAGCCAACAGGGGATGAACACTGAAGCTTTCTTT. Translation gives CASSQQGMNTEAFF. The chain employs TRBV6-1 and TRBJ1-1; 7 positions match TRBD1. Germline loops: CDR1 MNHNS, CDR2 SASEGT. This CDR3 is 14 amino acids long. Trimming cost V 6 bases and J 0 bases; bases outside gene matches: 4.

The chain joins TRBV29-1 to TRBJ2-1, with D possibly being TRBD1 (6 bases). Trimming pared 6 bases from V and 5 bases from J, leaving 20 bases between. The CDR3 contains 15 residues. Germline V gene sequence: CDR1 SQVTM, CDR2 ANQGSEA. The CDR3 DNA reads TGCAGCGTCGTTGATGTGGCAGGGGTAGACAATGAGCAGTTCTTC. Amino acids: CSVVDVAGVDNEQFF.

The rearrangement joins TRBV5-1 to TRBJ2-1, with 7 bases matching TRBD2. CDR1 and CDR2 (germline): SGHRS, YFSETQ. The CDR3 has 14 amino acids. V shed 4 bases, J shed 7 bases, and the junction held 8 bases outside the gene matches. CDR3 region: CASSNKREANEQFF. CDR3 DNA sequence: TGCGCCAGCAGCAATAAGCGGGAAGCAAATGAGCAGTTCTTC.

This chain uses TRBV5-1 with TRBJ1-2; tentative D call: TRBD1 (5 bases). V lost 0 bases to trimming and J lost 7 bases, with 10 bases between them. Germline V gene data show CDR1 as SGHRS and CDR2 as YFSETQ. This CDR3 is built from 13 residues. Here the CDR3 DNA reads TGCGCCAGCAGCTTGGTAGGGGTCTCTGGCTACACCTTC. This encodes CASSLVGVSGYTF. The full variable domain, completed using reference TRBV5-1 and TRBJ1-2, is KAGVTQTPRYLIKTRGQQVTLSCSPISGHRSVSWYQQTPGQGLQFLFEYFSETQRNKGNFPGRFSGRQFSNSRSEMNVSTLELGDSALYLCASSLVGVSGYTFGSGTRLTVV.

This CDR3 is CASSRDWRAGWNEQFF. The CDR3 region has the DNA TGTGCCAGCAGCCGCGACTGGCGAGCGGGATGGAATGAGCAGTTCTTC. V gene TRBV14 combines with J gene TRBJ2-1; the match to TRBD2 covers 7 bases. The CDR3 consists of 16 residues. Losses at the gene ends were 4 bases for V and 7 bases for J; bases not matched to a gene: 13. Germline CDR1 reads SGHDN; CDR2 reads FVKESK.

V usage is TRBV18 and J usage is TRBJ2-5; 9 positions agree with TRBD1. The J call may be in error: the DNA end matches TRBJ2-7 better. The CDR3 consists of 15 residues. CDR1 KGHSH and CDR2 LQKENI come from the germline V gene. The CDR3 DNA follows: TGTGCCAGCTCCCTTAGTCGGGACAGGGCGGGCGAGCAGTACTTC. Protein: CASSLSRDRAGEQYF.

The chain employs TRBV18 and TRBJ1-1; D is unresolved. The V gene lost 4 bases and the J gene lost 2 bases, with 11 bases spanning the gap. This CDR3 is 14 amino acids long. Germline V gene lookup returns CDR1 KGHSH and CDR2 LQKENI. For the CDR3, the DNA is TGTGCCAGCTCACTAGTAACAGTAAACACTGAAGCTTTCTTT. This gives the protein CASSLVTVNTEAFF. Drawing the rest from reference TRBV18 and TRBJ1-1, the complete variable domain is NAGVMQNPRHLVRRRGQEARLRCSPMKGHSHVYWYRQLPEEGLKFMVYLQKENIIDESGMPKERFSAEFPKEGPSILRIQQVVRGDSAAYFCASSLVTVNTEAFFGQGTRLTVV.

The chain recombines TRBV6-1 with TRBJ2-5, with 10 bases aligning to TRBD2. This CDR3 has 15 amino acids. V lost 4 bases to trimming and J lost 0 bases; unmatched junction nucleotides: 2. Germline V gene lookup returns CDR1 MNHNS and CDR2 SASEGT. CDR3 sequence: CASSGLAGDQETQYF. The CDR3 nucleotides read TGTGCCAGCAGTGGCCTAGCGGGAGACCAAGAGACCCAGTACTTC.

The chain uses TRBV28 and TRBJ2-7, with TRBD1 matching over 7 bases. Looked up from germline, CDR1 is MDHEN and CDR2 is SYDVKM. The CDR3 loop spans 14 amino acids. V gave up 6 bases and J gave up 5 bases; unmatched junction bases: 10. CDR3 in amino acids: CASRLQGFLHEQYF. In DNA form, the CDR3 reads TGTGCCAGCAGACTACAGGGGTTTCTCCACGAGCAGTACTTC.

This chain uses TRBV30 with TRBJ1-1; D perhaps matches TRBD1 (5 bases). The CDR3 is 14 residues long. Trimming took 0 bases from V and 2 from J, leaving 10 bases between them. CDR1 is GTSNPN and CDR2 is SVGIG in the germline V gene (reference sequence). Here the CDR3 reads CAWSVPRVNTEAFF. The CDR3 DNA follows: TGTGCCTGGAGTGTACCCAGGGTCAACACTGAAGCTTTCTTT.

V usage is TRBV5-5 and J usage is TRBJ1-5; D ambiguous. V lost 1 base and J lost 3, with 14 bases in between. CDR3 length equals 16 residues. In germline, CDR1 is SGHKS, CDR2 YYEKEE (reference sequence). The CDR3, as DNA: TGTGCCAGCAGCTTGTTCGGAGCTAGTACCAATCAGCCCCAGCATTTT. The encoded protein is CASSLFGASTNQPQHF.

The V call is TRBV4-1, the J call TRBJ1-4, with D uncertain. Between the trimmed V and J ends, which lost 4 bases and 4 bases, there was a span of 7 bases. The CDR3 totals 13 residues. Germline lookup yields CDR1 MGHRA and CDR2 YSYEKL. The CDR3 reads CASSRAVNEKLFF. The CDR3 bases are TGCGCCAGCAGCCGGGCCGTTAATGAAAAACTGTTTTTT.

The gene calls are TRBV27 and TRBJ2-7; perhaps TRBD2 as D (6 bases). The germline V gene has CDR1 MNHEY and CDR2 SMNVEV (reference sequence). Trimming stripped 4 bases from V and 3 bases from J, with 19 bases between. This CDR3 is built from 16 residues. Here the CDR3 reads CASSWNSGVRHYEQYF. CDR3 sequence (DNA): TGTGCCAGCAGTTGGAATTCGGGGGTGAGACACTACGAGCAGTACTTC.

This chain connects TRBV14 to TRBJ1-5, with no clear D. V was cut by 1 base and J by 2 bases, with 6 bases left in between. CDR3 length equals 14 residues. Germline V gene sequence: CDR1 SGHDN, CDR2 FVKESK. CDR3 coding DNA: TGTGCCAGCAGCCAAGGGGAGGGCAATCAGCCCCAGCATTTT. It is translated as CASSQGEGNQPQHF.

The V and J genes are TRBV4-1 and TRBJ1-5, with 9 nucleotides matching TRBD1. The CDR3 is 15 residues long. The V segment lost 4 bases and the J segment 5 bases; nucleotides outside the gene matches: 6. Germline CDR1 MGHRA, CDR2 YSYEKL. The chain's CDR3 is CASSLQGASYQPQHF. As DNA, the CDR3 is TGCGCCAGCAGCCTACAGGGGGCCAGCTATCAGCCCCAGCATTTT.

The chain carries TRBV4-3 and TRBJ1-1; D gene uncertain. From germline, CDR1 is LGHNA and CDR2 YSLEER. This CDR3 comprises 13 residues. Trimming pared 4 bases from V and 0 bases from J, leaving 6 bases between. As DNA, the CDR3 is TGCGCCAGCAGCCTATACATGAACACTGAAGCTTTCTTT. As protein: CASSLYMNTEAFF.

The genes are TRBV2 and TRBJ2-5; tentative D call: TRBD2 (6 bases). V lost 7 bases and J lost 3, with 6 bases in between. The CDR3 has 11 residues. Germline V gene lookup returns CDR1 SNHLY and CDR2 FYNNEI. DNA of the CDR3: TGTGCCAGCACGGGGGAAGAGACCCAGTACTTC. Its translation: CASTGEETQYF.

This chain links TRBV28 with TRBJ1-2; 9 bases agree with TRBD1. The CDR3 spans 14 residues. Germline V gives CDR1 MDHEN, CDR2 SYDVKM. The V segment lost 6 bases and the J segment 4 bases; nucleotides outside the gene matches: 6. The CDR3 is CASRAGTGFYGYTF. The CDR3 DNA reads as TGTGCCAGCAGAGCCGGGACAGGGTTCTATGGCTACACCTTC.

This chain links TRBV4-1 with TRBJ2-2; TRBD2 is a possible D gene (7 bases). V was cut by 4 bases and J by 5 bases, with 17 bases left in between. The CDR3 has 16 residues. From germline, CDR1 is MGHRA and CDR2 YSYEKL. The CDR3 DNA is TGCGCCAGCAGCCTTGAGGGGGGGCCCGTTACCGGGGAGCTGTTTTTT. It encodes CASSLEGGPVTGELFF.

The V gene is TRBV2, the J gene TRBJ1-1, with 8 bases fitting TRBD1. This CDR3 is built from 14 residues. V dropped 4 bases and J dropped 4; count of bases not matched to a gene: 5. CDR1 SNHLY and CDR2 FYNNEI come from the germline V gene. Here the CDR3 DNA reads TGTGCCAGCAGTGTCTCAGGGGGCGTCACTGAAGCTTTCTTT. It translates to CASSVSGGVTEAFF. Based on the CDR3 plus reference TRBV2 and TRBJ1-1, the full variable domain is EPEVTQTPSHQVTQMGQEVILRCVPISNHLYFYWYRQILGQKVEFLVSFYNNEISEKSEIFDDQFSVERPDGSNFTLKIRSTKLEDSAMYFCASSVSGGVTEAFFGQGTRLTVV.

The chain combines TRBV4-1 with TRBJ1-3, with 7 bases identical to TRBD1. Germline CDR1 and CDR2: MGHRA and YSYEKL. This CDR3 has 17 amino acids. Trimming removed 1 base from V and 8 bases from J; junction bases left unmatched: 14. The CDR3 coding sequence is TGCGCCAGCAGCCAAGTAAATGCTCGGCAGGGGGGACACACCATATATTTT. As protein: CASSQVNARQGGHTIYF.

V usage is TRBV18 and J usage is TRBJ2-7; TRBD1 agrees at 10 bases. The V gene's germline CDR1 is KGHSH and CDR2 LQKENI. V trimming: 6 bases; J trimming: 1 base; junction bases outside the gene matches: 6. The CDR3 covers 15 residues. The CDR3 region has the DNA TGTGCCAGCTCCCCCCGACAGGGGGCATCCTACGAGCAGTACTTC. Encoded protein: CASSPRQGASYEQYF.

J is TRBJ2-5 and V is TRBV5-1; TRBD2 matches 9 bases. Germline loops: CDR1 SGHRS, CDR2 YFSETQ. With V trimmed by 5 bases and J by 4 bases, 9 bases remained unmatched. The CDR3 spans 15 residues. Here the CDR3 DNA reads TGCGCCAGCAGTGGTGGTAGCGGGAGTGGAGAGACCCAGTACTTC. This translates into CASSGGSGSGETQYF.